The 10 T cell receptor beta chains below come from one sample, sequenced in a study of T-cell memory formation after mild COVID-19. Each CDR3 protein is one row after TCRdb ran MiXCR on the 5' RACE reads. The table lists fewer than 400,000 distinct CDR3 sequences, about a sixth of them singletons. The source material was PBMCs or a T cell subset sorted from them (not recorded which). Source of these receptors: a man aged 18-30 years who had mild COVID-19 (a few samples of this study predate the infection). Cell type and time point are not known.

This clonotype occurred a few times. This chain joins TRBV6-5 and TRBJ2-5, with D unresolved. V was trimmed by 6 bases and J by 4 bases, leaving 12 bases between them. The CDR3 runs 13 residues. Germline CDR1 is MNHEY and CDR2 is SVGAGI. This chain's CDR3 is CASRWSGGETQYF. The CDR3 nucleotides are TGTGCCAGCAGATGGTCGGGTGGAGAGACCCAGTACTTC.

This clonotype appeared a few times. The chain employs TRBV2 and TRBJ2-7; tentative D call: TRBD1 (6 bases). V shed 5 bases and J shed 2 bases, with 13 bases lying between them. Germline lookup yields CDR1 SNHLY and CDR2 FYNNEI. This CDR3 contains 14 residues. The CDR3, as DNA: TGTGCCAGCAGTAGTACAGGGATTCCCTACGAGCAGTACGTC. Translation gives CASSSTGIPYEQYV.

This clonotype turned up a few times. The J gene is TRBJ2-1, the V gene TRBV4-3; 10 bases map to TRBD2. The germline V gene encodes CDR1 LGHNA and CDR2 YSLEER. The CDR3 consists of 17 residues. J was trimmed by 10 bases and V by 3 bases; bases with no gene match: 15. The CDR3 loop reads CASSQGVSSGGAEEQFF. In DNA, the CDR3 is TGCGCCAGCAGCCAGGGGGTGTCGAGCGGGGGGGCTGAAGAGCAGTTCTTC.

The chain links TRBV6-5 to TRBJ2-7; D gene uncertain. Germline CDR1 MNHEY, CDR2 SVGAGI. There are 14 residues in the CDR3. Deletions cut 6 bases from V and 0 bases from J, with 12 bases between. The CDR3 DNA reads as TGTGCCAGCAGCTCCACACTGGGCTCCTACGAGCAGTACTTC. Translating it yields CASSSTLGSYEQYF.

Ten or more counts support this clonotype. The V and J genes are TRBV5-1 and TRBJ2-1; a weak D match, TRBD2 (5 bases). The V gene's germline CDR1 is SGHRS and CDR2 YFSETQ. This CDR3 is 15 amino acids long. Between the trimmed V and J ends, which lost 4 bases and 7 bases, there was a span of 18 bases. CDR3 region: CASSTALFGVNEQFF. In nucleotides, the CDR3 is TGCGCCAGCAGCACTGCCCTTTTCGGGGTAAATGAGCAGTTCTTC.

The chain recombines TRBV3-1 with TRBJ2-5, with 8 bases identical to TRBD2. In germline, CDR1 is LGHDT, CDR2 YNNKEL (reference sequence). The CDR3 length is 15 residues. J gave up 7 bases and V 7 bases, and 14 bases lay outside the gene matches. The CDR3 DNA is TGTGCCAGCACTTCCCCCGGGGGGGATCCCCGGACCCAGTACTTC. Translation gives CASTSPGGDPRTQYF.

V gene TRBV6-2 or TRBV6-3 combines with J gene TRBJ2-5; D is ambiguous. Trimming stripped 4 bases from V and 2 bases from J, with 5 bases between. CDR3 length: 12 amino acids. Germline V gene data show CDR1 as MNHEY and CDR2 as SVGEGT. The CDR3 coding sequence is TGTGCCAGCAGTTGGAATCAAGAGACCCAGTACTTC. Its translation: CASSWNQETQYF.

This chain joins TRBV24-1 and TRBJ2-5; D is possibly TRBD1 or TRBD2 (5 bases each). Germline CDR1 is KGHDR and CDR2 is SFDVKD. The V end was cut by 6 bases, the J end by 3 bases, with 10 bases between. The CDR3 consists of 13 residues. The CDR3, as DNA: TGTGCCACCAGTCCGGGGACGGAAGAGACCCAGTACTTC. It translates to CATSPGTEETQYF.

This clonotype came up a few times. The chain recombines TRBV15 with TRBJ2-6, with D tentatively TRBD1 (5 bases). The CDR3 loop spans 15 amino acids. Germline V lookup: CDR1 LNHNV, CDR2 YYDKDF (reference sequence). V lost 2 bases to trimming and J lost 1 base, with 6 bases between them. The CDR3 here is CATSRRGSGANVLTF. CDR3 in DNA: TGTGCCACCAGCAGAAGGGGTTCTGGGGCCAACGTCCTGACTTTC.

This clonotype has only a few counts. The V call is TRBV5-1, the J call TRBJ2-5, with D tentatively TRBD2 (5 bases). The CDR3 length is 15 residues. V lost 4 bases and J lost 2, with 15 bases in between. CDR1 and CDR2 from the germline V gene are SGHRS and YFSETQ. CDR3 DNA sequence: TGCGCCAGCAGCCCATTCTTGGACTCGCAAGAGACCCAGTACTTC. It yields the protein CASSPFLDSQETQYF. The whole variable domain, remainder taken from reference TRBV5-1 and TRBJ2-5, is KAGVTQTPRYLIKTRGQQVTLSCSPISGHRSVSWYQQTPGQGLQFLFEYFSETQRNKGNFPGRFSGRQFSNSRSEMNVSTLELGDSALYLCASSPFLDSQETQYFGPGTRLLVL.